One T cell receptor beta chain is described in this entry. Which antigen it targets is not known. Base qualities are missing; no much larger clone stands one base away. The sample is drawn from a study of blood T cells in healthy people across ages (dated by TCRdb to about 2015). Study-level background: In model experiments, roughly one uniquely barcoded TCR beta cDNA molecule per two T cells was captured by template switching. Two additional independent replicas of 1 million unique cDNA reads from the same blood draw were analyzed for two donors (one aged 18 to 30 and one aged 80 or older). Donors of different ages were randomly distributed across sequencing lanes to avoid experimental bias. The donors were divided into four age groups: young (average approximately 17 years), middle-aged (roughly 42), aged (approximately 62) and long-lived (nearly 85). Using deep sequencing normalized with unique cDNA molecular identifiers, the study measured how TCR beta repertoire diversity changes with age. What the research found in general, with its limitations: Bulk unsorted PBMC profiling prevented conclusive comparison of naive and antigen-experienced compartments. Observed TCR beta diversity correlated strongly with the percentage of naive T cells measured by flow cytometry. The long-lived group showed more naive CD4+ T cells, fewer expanded clones and increased TCR diversity than the aged group, suggesting age selection. Estimates of total diversity based on one million sequenced T cells were considered lower bounds and underestimates. As age increased, observed TCR beta diversity per million T cells dropped in a roughly linear way, and a significant reduction was already evident by age about 40. Donor CMV infection status was unknown, potentially confounding age-related changes in expanded clonotypes.

Library preparation used 5' RACE. For sequencing, an Illumina HiSeq 2500 was employed. A second PCR of roughly 6 to 11 cycles was run with a J-beta primer mix and a sample-barcoded 5' primer. A template-switch 5' adaptor carrying 12 random nucleotides introduced a unique molecular identifier onto each TCR beta cDNA molecule. At least 3 million CDR3-containing paired-end reads were obtained from each sample. First-strand cDNA was synthesized from all RNA with the Mint cDNA synthesis kit, primed by a TRBC-specific oligonucleotide. All cDNA was treated with uracil-DNA glycosylase and then went through a first 18-cycle PCR with the universal primers M1SS and BC2_uni_R. In the original analysis: Each sample was normalized by randomly selecting 1 million high-quality reads, each carrying a distinct molecular identifier. Reads with shared molecular identifiers were discarded instead of being binned into consensus sequences. MiTCR, run with a Q25 quality threshold and the strictest error-elimination algorithm, handled CDR3 identification, clonotype clustering and error correction. A nonparametric unseen species model with Euler transformation was used to estimate lower-bound total TCR beta diversity. TCRdb trimmed the raw reads at Q25, called clones with MiXCR and kept productive beta chains. Rows with a matching CDR3 protein are joined into one entry that keeps the most common DNA and genes. TCRdb's processing, not the authors', yielded these V and J calls. The sample profile shows fewer than 1.5 million distinct CDR3 sequences; around 39% of them were found once. Roughly 7.9% of the sample comes from the top ten.

The donors were roughly 39 Caucasian individuals from Russia, aged 6 to 90 years, who were systemically healthy. Each donor gave about 9.8 milliliters of peripheral blood, drawn into EDTA-treated Vacutainer tubes. Ficoll-Paque density-gradient centrifugation was used to isolate PBMCs, with at least 7 million per sample. Trizol reagent was used to extract total RNA from the PBMCs, yielding at least 5 micrograms per sample. For every donor, flow cytometry on a PBMC aliquot measured the percentage of naive CD45RAhigh/CD27high T cells. From a lookup of the germline V gene (reference sequence), CDR1 and CDR2 are SGHNT and YYREEE. Including the terminal cysteine and phenylalanine, the CDR3 comprises 14 residues. Of the read, only the CDR3 DNA is kept; its 42 bases are in frame from base 1. V is reduced by 0 bases and J by 9 bases, leaving a spacing of 13 bases between them.

The TCR sequence derives from a woman between 18 and 29 years old in good health. Sequences were obtained from blood. The receptor chain draws on TRBV5-4 and TRBJ2-1; no D gene can be assigned with confidence. The nucleotide sequence reads as follows: TGTGCCAGCAGCTTGGAGGCTTCGGTTCTTGAGCAGTTCTTC. Its translation reads: CASSLEASVLEQFF.